Described below is a single TCR beta chain sequence and its context. The antigen is unknown. The method was immunoSEQ multiplex PCR; TCRdb's version includes in-frame clones alone and lacks a portion of them. The sample holds roughly 21,000 clones, more than 70% seen once. Samples were taken several times over chemoradiotherapy. CDR3 size: 20 residues. In germline, CDR1 is MGHRA, CDR2 YSYEKL. V dropped 0 bases and J dropped 5 bases, with 29 bases sitting between them. This specimen comes from a study of chemoradiotherapy in HPV16-positive cancers. Study in general: Candidate HPV-specific clones and shared TCR motifs came from two HPV16-positive patients.

The study, taken as a whole, reports: HPV-responsive T-cell expansion during chemoradiotherapy was linked to improved recurrence-free survival in HPV16-positive patients. Candidate HPV-specific clones and E7-related TCR motifs grew in tumor during treatment.

The specimen comprised blood, sampled from a patient who underwent chemoradiotherapy. The receptor's source is a human donor with HPV-associated anogenital cancer. The rearrangement joins TRBV4-1 to TRBJ2-7, with D maybe TRBD2 (6 bases). The CDR3 loop reads CASSQEGTPRGGGVLHEQYF. The CDR3 region has the DNA TGCGCCAGCAGCCAAGAGGGGACGCCTCGGGGCGGAGGGGTCCTCCACGAGCAGTACTTC.